A single sample is the source of the 11 T cell receptor beta chains below, sequenced in a study of CD8 T cells in ankylosing spondylitis. Regarding the study as a whole: What seemed typical of ankylosing spondylitis blood was a TCR beta motif built from about 8 highly homologous variants.

Antigen specificity for these receptors is unknown. TCRdb reprocessed the 5' RACE reads with MiXCR, giving one entry per CDR3 protein. The sample contains hundreds of thousands of distinct CDR3 sequences, roughly a quarter of which appear only once. Sequencing used blood, either unsorted or a sorted T cell fraction (not recorded which). Receptor source: a male donor with ankylosing spondylitis.

The chain combines TRBV18 with TRBJ2-2; D call uncertain. The CDR3 totals 14 residues. Germline CDR1 and CDR2: KGHSH and LQKENI. Trimming removed 3 bases at V and 1 base at J, with 6 bases between. DNA of the CDR3: TGTGCCAGCTCACCTATAGAGAACACCGGGGAGCTGTTTTTT. Its translation: CASSPIENTGELFF. Variable domain in full (rest from reference TRBV18 and TRBJ2-2): NAGVMQNPRHLVRRRGQEARLRCSPMKGHSHVYWYRQLPEEGLKFMVYLQKENIIDESGMPKERFSAEFPKEGPSILRIQQVVRGDSAAYFCASSPIENTGELFFGEGSRLTVL.

This clonotype was seen once. This sequence joins TRBV24-1 and TRBJ2-4; tentatively, D is TRBD1 or TRBD2 (5 bases each). V was trimmed by 4 bases and J by 2 bases, leaving 8 bases between them. This CDR3 comprises 14 residues. Germline-derived CDR1 and CDR2 are KGHDR and SFDVKD. Here the CDR3 reads CATSEGTSKNIQYF. The CDR3 region has the DNA TGTGCCACCAGTGAGGGGACGTCCAAAAACATTCAGTACTTC.

This clonotype has more than one count but fewer than ten. This chain joins TRBV20-1 and TRBJ1-5; D unclear. The CDR3 is made up of 15 amino acids. Trimming took 6 bases from V and 4 from J, leaving 19 bases between them. Germline V gene lookup returns CDR1 DFQATT and CDR2 SNEGSKA (reference sequence). In nucleotides, the CDR3 is TGCAGTGCCCTTTTTGACGGGCGGATGAATCAGCCCCAGCATTTT. This codes for CSALFDGRMNQPQHF.

This clonotype was counted a few times. The chain carries TRBV6-1 and TRBJ2-7; 10 nucleotides agree with TRBD1. The CDR3 spans 16 residues. V was pared by 5 bases and J by 2 bases, with 9 bases of the junction left unmatched. CDR1 and CDR2 from the germline V gene are MNHNS and SASEGT. The CDR3 DNA follows: TGTGCCAGCAGTCCCCGGGACAGGGGATTAGCCTACGAGCAGTACTTC. This encodes CASSPRDRGLAYEQYF.

This clonotype occurred a few times. The V gene is TRBV5-1, the J gene TRBJ1-2; possible D gene TRBD1, 6 bases. Germline V gives CDR1 SGHRS, CDR2 YFSETQ. The germline V and J ends were trimmed by 4 bases and 8 bases, with 18 bases remaining between them. The CDR3 contains 14 residues. CDR3 nucleotide sequence: TGCGCCAGCAGCCCTGGCGGGGGGGCGGAAGGCTACACCTTC. This sequence encodes CASSPGGGAEGYTF.

The chain has TRBV5-1 and TRBJ2-1; D remains ambiguous. V was trimmed by 8 bases and J by 6 bases, leaving 15 bases between them. CDR1 is SGHRS and CDR2 is YFSETQ in the germline V gene. The CDR3 is 13 amino acids. In DNA, the CDR3 is TGCGCCAGTACTCCGACCCAGACCAATGAGCAGTTCTTC. It encodes CASTPTQTNEQFF.

The J gene is TRBJ2-1, the V gene TRBV5-1, with TRBD2 matching over 11 bases. This CDR3 has 15 residues. The germline CDR1 and CDR2 sequences are SGHRS and YFSETQ. The V and J ends lost 5 bases and 6 bases, in that order; junction bases with no gene match: 7. The CDR3: CASRLLAGEFNEQFF. CDR3 DNA sequence: TGCGCCAGCAGATTACTAGCGGGGGAATTCAATGAGCAGTTCTTC.

CDR3 in DNA: TGCGCCAGCAGTGAGCCTTACAGGGGAAACACTGAAGCTTTCTTT. It codes for CASSEPYRGNTEAFF. This rearrangement joins TRBV10-2 to TRBJ1-1, with TRBD1 identical over 7 bases. Germline CDR1 is WSHSY and CDR2 is SAAADI. V dropped 2 bases and J dropped 2; count of bases not matched to a gene: 5. CDR3 size: 15 residues.

The chain has TRBV4-2 and TRBJ2-5; 8 nucleotides line up with TRBD2. Unmatched junction bases numbered 15, after V lost 1 base and J lost 5 bases. Germline V gene lookup returns CDR1 LGHNA and CDR2 YNFKEQ. This CDR3 is 18 amino acids long. The CDR3 DNA is TGTGCCAGCAGCCAAGTCCCACTAGGAGCGGGAGTAAGCGAGACCCAGTACTTC. This sequence encodes CASSQVPLGAGVSETQYF.

This clonotype was found a few times. The chain recombines TRBV5-1 with TRBJ2-3; D not resolved. Germline-derived CDR1 and CDR2 are SGHRS and YFSETQ. V was pared by 0 bases and J by 0 bases, with 11 bases between. The CDR3 is 16 residues long. CDR3 sequence reads: CASSLAPSASTDTQYF. The CDR3 DNA is TGCGCCAGCAGCTTGGCTCCCTCAGCCAGCACAGATACGCAGTATTTT.

This chain connects TRBV30 to TRBJ2-7; the D gene could be TRBD1 or TRBD2 (6 bases each). Trimming shortened V by 1 base and J by 3 bases, and 10 bases separated the two germline ends. Germline V gene lookup returns CDR1 GTSNPN and CDR2 SVGIG (reference sequence). The CDR3 sequence is 13 residues long. Written as DNA, the CDR3 is TGTGCCTGGAGTGATGGGGGGCTCTACGAGCAGTACTTC. Translation: CAWSDGGLYEQYF.